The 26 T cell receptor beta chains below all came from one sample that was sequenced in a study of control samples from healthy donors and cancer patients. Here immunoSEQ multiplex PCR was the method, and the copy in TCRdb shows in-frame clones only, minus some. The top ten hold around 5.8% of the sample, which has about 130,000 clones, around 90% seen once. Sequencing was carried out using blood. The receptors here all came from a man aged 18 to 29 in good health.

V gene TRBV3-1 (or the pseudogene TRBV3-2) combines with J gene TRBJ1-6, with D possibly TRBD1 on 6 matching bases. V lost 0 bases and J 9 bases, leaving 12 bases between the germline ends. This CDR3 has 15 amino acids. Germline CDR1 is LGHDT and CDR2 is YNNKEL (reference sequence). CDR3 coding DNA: TGTGCCAGCAGCCAAGACTACAGGGAGGGTTCACCCCTCCACTTT. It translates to CASSQDYREGSPLHF.

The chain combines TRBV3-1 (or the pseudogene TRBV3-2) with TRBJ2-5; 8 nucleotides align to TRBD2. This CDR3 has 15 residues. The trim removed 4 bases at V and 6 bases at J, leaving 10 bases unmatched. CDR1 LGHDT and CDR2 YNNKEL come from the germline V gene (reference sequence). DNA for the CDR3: TGTGCCAGCAGCCCGGCAGGGACTAGGACGAAGACCCAGTACTTC. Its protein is CASSPAGTRTKTQYF.

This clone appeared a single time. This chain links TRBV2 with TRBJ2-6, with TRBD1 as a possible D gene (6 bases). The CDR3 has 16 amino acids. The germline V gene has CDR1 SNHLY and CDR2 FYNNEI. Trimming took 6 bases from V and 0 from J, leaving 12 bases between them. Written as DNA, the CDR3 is TGTGCCAGCAGCCAGGGACACCTCTCTGGGGCCAACGTCCTGACTTTC. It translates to CASSQGHLSGANVLTF. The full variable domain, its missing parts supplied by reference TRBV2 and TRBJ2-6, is EPEVTQTPSHQVTQMGQEVILRCVPISNHLYFYWYRQILGQKVEFLVSFYNNEISEKSEIFDDQFSVERPDGSNFTLKIRSTKLEDSAMYFCASSQGHLSGANVLTFGAGSRLTVL.

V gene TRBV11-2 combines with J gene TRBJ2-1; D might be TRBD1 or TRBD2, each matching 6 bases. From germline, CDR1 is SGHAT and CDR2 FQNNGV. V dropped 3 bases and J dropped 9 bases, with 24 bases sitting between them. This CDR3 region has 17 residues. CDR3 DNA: TGTGCCAGCAGCTTTCCCCCCGGGGGCGTAGGTAAGGGTGAGCAGTTCTTC. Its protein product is CASSFPPGGVGKGEQFF.

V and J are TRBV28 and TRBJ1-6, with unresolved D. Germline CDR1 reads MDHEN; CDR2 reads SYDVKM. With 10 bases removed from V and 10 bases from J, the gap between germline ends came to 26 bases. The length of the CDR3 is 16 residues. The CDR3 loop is CATTPPFGQSVSPLHF. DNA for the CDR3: TGTGCCACCACCCCCCCCTTTGGGCAGAGCGTCTCACCCCTCCACTTT.

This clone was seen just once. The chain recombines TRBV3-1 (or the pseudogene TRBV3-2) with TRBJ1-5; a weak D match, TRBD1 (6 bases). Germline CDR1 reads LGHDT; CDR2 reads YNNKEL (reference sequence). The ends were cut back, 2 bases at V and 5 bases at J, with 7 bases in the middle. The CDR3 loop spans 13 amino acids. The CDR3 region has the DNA TGTGCCAGCAGCCAACAGGGGTATCAGCCCCAGCATTTT. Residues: CASSQQGYQPQHF.

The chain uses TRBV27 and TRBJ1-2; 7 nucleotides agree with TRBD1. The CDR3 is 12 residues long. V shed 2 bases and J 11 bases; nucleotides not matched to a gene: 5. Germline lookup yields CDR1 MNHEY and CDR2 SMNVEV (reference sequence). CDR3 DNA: TGTGCCAGCAGTTTAACTGGGACAGATTACACCTTC. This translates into CASSLTGTDYTF.

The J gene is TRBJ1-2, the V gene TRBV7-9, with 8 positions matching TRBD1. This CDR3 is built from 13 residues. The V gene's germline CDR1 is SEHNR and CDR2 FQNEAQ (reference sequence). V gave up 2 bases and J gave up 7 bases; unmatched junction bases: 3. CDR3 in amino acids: CASSLPDRGGYTF. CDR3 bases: TGTGCCAGCAGCTTACCCGACAGGGGTGGCTACACCTTC.

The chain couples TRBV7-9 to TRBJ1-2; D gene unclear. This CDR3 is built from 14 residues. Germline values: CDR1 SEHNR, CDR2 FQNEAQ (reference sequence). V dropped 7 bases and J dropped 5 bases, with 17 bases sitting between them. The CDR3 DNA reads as TGTGCCAGCAACCGGAAAGGGTGGGATTATGGCTACACCTTC. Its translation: CASNRKGWDYGYTF.

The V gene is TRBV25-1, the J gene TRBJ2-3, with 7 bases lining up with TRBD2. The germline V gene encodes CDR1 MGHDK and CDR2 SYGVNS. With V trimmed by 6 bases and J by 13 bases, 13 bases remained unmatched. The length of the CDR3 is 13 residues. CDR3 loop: CASRPVGGGGEYF. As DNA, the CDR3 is TGTGCCAGCAGGCCCGTTGGCGGGGGAGGAGAGTATTTT.

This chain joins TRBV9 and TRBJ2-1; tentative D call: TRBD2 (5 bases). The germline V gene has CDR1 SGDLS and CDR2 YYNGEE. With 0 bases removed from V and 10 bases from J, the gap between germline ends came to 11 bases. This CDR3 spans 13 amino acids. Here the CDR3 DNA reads TGTGCCAGCAGCGTAGTCAGCGGTATGGAGCAGTTCTTC. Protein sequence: CASSVVSGMEQFF.

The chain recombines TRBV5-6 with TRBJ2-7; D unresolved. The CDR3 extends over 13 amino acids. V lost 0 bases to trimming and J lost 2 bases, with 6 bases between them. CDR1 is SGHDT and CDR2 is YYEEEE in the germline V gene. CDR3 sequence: CASSLDVPYEQYF. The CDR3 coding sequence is TGTGCCAGCAGCTTGGACGTGCCCTACGAGCAGTACTTC.

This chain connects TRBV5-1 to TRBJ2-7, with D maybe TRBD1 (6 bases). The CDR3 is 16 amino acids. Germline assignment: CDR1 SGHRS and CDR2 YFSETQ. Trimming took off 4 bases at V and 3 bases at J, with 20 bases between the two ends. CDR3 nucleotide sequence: TGCGCCAGCAGCACGGGGACATCCGCCTCCAACTACGAGCAGTACTTC. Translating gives CASSTGTSASNYEQYF. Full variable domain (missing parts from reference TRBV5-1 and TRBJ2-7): KAGVTQTPRYLIKTRGQQVTLSCSPISGHRSVSWYQQTPGQGLQFLFEYFSETQRNKGNFPGRFSGRQFSNSRSEMNVSTLELGDSALYLCASSTGTSASNYEQYFGPGTRLTVT.

The CDR3 nucleotides are TGTGCCAGCTCACCCCCTCCCTCTGGAAACACCATATATTTT. It codes for CASSPPPSGNTIYF. The chain joins TRBV18 to TRBJ1-3, with no clear D. V dropped 3 bases and J dropped 0 bases, with 6 bases sitting between them. Germline CDR1 KGHSH, CDR2 LQKENI. The CDR3 covers 14 residues.

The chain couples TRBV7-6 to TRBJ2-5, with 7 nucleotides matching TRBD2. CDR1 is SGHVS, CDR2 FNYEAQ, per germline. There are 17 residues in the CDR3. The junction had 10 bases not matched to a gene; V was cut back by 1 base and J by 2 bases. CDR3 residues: CASSLGRGKKVQETQYF. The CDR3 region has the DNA TGTGCCAGCAGCTTAGGGCGGGGGAAGAAGGTTCAAGAGACCCAGTACTTC. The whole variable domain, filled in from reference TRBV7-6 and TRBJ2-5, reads GAGVSQSPRYKVTKRGQDVALRCDPISGHVSLYWYRQALGQGPEFLTYFNYEAQQDKSGLPNDRFSAERPEGSISTLTIQRTEQRDSAMYRCASSLGRGKKVQETQYFGPGTRLLVL.

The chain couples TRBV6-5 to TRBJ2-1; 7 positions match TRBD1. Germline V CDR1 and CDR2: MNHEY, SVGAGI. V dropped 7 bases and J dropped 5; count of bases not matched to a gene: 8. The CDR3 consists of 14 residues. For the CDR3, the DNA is TGTGCCAGCATTGGAGACAGGGTCCACAATGAGCAGTTCTTC. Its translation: CASIGDRVHNEQFF.

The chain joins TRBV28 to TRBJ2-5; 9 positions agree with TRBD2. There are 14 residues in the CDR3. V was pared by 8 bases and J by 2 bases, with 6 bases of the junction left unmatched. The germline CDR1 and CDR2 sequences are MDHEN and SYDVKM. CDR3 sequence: CASALAGSQETQYF. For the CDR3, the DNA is TGTGCCAGCGCGCTAGCGGGGTCGCAAGAGACCCAGTACTTC.

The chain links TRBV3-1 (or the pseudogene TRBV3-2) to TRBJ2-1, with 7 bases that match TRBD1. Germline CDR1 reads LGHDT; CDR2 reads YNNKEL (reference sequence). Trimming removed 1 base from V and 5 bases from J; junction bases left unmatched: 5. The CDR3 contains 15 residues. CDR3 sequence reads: CASSQGRGHNNEQFF. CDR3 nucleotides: TGTGCCAGCAGCCAAGGAAGGGGGCATAACAATGAGCAGTTCTTC.

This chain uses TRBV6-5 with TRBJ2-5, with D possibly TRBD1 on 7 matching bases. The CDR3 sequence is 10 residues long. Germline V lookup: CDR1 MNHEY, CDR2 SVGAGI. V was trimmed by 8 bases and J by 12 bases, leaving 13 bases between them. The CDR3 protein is CASGGRGEYF. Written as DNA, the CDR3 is TGTGCCAGCGGGGGCAGGGGGGAGTACTTC.

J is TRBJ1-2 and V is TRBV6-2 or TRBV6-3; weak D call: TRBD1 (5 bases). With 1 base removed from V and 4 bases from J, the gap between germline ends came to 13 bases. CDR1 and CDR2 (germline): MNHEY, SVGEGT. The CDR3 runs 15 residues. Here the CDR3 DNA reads TGTGCCAGCAGTTACTACGCAGGGATACCCTATGGCTACACCTTC. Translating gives CASSYYAGIPYGYTF.

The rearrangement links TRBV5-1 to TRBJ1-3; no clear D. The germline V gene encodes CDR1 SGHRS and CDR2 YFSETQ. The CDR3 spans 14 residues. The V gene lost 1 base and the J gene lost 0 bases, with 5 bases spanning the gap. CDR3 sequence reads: CASSLSSSGNTIYF. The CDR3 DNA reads TGCGCCAGCAGCTTGTCGAGCTCTGGAAACACCATATATTTT.

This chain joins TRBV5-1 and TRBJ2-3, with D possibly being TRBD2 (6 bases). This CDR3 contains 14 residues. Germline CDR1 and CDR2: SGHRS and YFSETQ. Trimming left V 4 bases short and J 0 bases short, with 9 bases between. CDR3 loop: CASSESGSTDTQYF. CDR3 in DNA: TGCGCCAGCAGCGAGAGCGGGAGCACAGATACGCAGTATTTT.

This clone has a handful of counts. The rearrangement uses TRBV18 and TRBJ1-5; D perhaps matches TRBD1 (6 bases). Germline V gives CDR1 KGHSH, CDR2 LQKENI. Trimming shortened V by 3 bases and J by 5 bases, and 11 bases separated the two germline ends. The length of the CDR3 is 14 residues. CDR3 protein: CASSPGGTHQPQHF. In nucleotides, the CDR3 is TGTGCCAGCTCACCCGGGGGCACCCATCAGCCCCAGCATTTT.

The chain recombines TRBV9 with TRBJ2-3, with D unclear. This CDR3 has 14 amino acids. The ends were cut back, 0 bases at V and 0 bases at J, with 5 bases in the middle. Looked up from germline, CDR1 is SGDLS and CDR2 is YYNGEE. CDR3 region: CASSVVDSTDTQYF. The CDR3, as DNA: TGTGCCAGCAGCGTAGTGGATAGCACAGATACGCAGTATTTT.

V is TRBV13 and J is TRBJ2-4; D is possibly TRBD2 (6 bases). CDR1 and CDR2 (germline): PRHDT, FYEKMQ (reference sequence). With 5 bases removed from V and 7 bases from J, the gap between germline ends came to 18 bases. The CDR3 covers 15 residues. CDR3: CASSLNPGVTNIQYF. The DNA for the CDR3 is TGTGCCAGCAGCCTTAACCCGGGAGTTACGAACATTCAGTACTTC. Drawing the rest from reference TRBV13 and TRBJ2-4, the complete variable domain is AAGVIQSPRHLIKEKRETATLKCYPIPRHDTVYWYQQGPGQDPQFLISFYEKMQSDKGSIPDRFSAQQFSDYHSELNMSSLELGDSALYFCASSLNPGVTNIQYFGAGTRLSVL.

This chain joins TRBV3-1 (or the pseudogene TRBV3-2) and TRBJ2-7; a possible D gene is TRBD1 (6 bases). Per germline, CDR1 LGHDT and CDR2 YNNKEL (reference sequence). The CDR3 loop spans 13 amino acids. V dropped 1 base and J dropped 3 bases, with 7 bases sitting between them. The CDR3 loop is CASSQGRGYEQYF. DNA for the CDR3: TGTGCCAGCAGCCAAGGCAGGGGCTACGAGCAGTACTTC.